This T cell receptor beta chain was captured in a study of vaccination and CD4 T cells after COVID-19. Oncomine TCR Beta short-read sequencing was applied to DNA from cultured CD4+ T cells. One entry per CDR3 protein, called by TCRdb with MiXCR from the PCR reads. The profile shows tens of thousands of distinct CDR3 sequences, 60% to 75% of them singletons. The V and J ends lost 6 bases and 1 base respectively, with 9 bases between them. The CDR3 consists of 13 residues. Turning to this clonotype: Its target is unknown.

Stated treatment: approximately nine-day PBMC culture with coronavirus spike peptide pools or control peptides (ViraFEST assay). Roughly 2 million PBMCs per well were cultured with 9 to 10 IU/ml IL-2 and 8.5 to 10 ug/ml peptide pools. The chain uses TRBV12-3 or TRBV12-4 and TRBJ1-1, with D possibly TRBD1 on 5 matching bases. Material: CD4+ T cells from blood, cultured in vitro. This TCR was recovered from a human donor who had recovered from COVID-19. The CDR3 bases are TGTGCCAGCAGGCTGACAGAGAACACTGAAGCTTTCTTT. Amino acid sequence: CASRLTENTEAFF.